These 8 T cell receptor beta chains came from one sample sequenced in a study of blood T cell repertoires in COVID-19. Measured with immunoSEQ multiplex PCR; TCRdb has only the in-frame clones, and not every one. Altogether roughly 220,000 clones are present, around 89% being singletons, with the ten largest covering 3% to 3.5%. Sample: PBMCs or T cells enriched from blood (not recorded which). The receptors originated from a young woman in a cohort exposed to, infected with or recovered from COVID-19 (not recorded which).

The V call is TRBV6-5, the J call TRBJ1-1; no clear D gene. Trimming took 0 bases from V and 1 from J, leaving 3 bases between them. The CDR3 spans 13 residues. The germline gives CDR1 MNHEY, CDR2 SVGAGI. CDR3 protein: CASSYSQNTEAFF. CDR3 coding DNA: TGTGCCAGCAGTTACTCTCAGAACACTGAAGCTTTCTTT.

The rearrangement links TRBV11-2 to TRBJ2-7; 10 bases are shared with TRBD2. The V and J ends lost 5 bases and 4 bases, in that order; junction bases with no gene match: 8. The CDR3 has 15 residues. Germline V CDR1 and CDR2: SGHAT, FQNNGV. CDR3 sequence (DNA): TGTGCCAGCAGCCCTCGGACTAGCGGCCCTTACGAGCAGTACTTC. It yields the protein CASSPRTSGPYEQYF.

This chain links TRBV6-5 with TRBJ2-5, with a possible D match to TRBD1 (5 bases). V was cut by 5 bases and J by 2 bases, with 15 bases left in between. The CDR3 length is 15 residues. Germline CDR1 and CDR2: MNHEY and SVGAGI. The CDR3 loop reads CASSTRFREQETQYF. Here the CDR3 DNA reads TGTGCCAGCAGTACCCGTTTCAGGGAACAAGAGACCCAGTACTTC.

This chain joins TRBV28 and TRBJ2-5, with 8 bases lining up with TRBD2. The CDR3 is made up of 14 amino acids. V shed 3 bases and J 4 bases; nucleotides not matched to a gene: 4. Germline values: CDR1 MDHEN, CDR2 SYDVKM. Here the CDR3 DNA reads TGTGCCAGCAGTTTTCGGGGGGGACGAGAGACCCAGTACTTC. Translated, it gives CASSFRGGRETQYF.

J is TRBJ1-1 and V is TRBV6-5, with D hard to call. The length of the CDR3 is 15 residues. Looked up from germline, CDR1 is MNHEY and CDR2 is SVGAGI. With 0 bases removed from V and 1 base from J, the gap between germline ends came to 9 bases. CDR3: CASSYSKAGNTEAFF. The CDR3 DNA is TGTGCCAGCAGTTACTCGAAGGCAGGGAACACTGAAGCTTTCTTT.

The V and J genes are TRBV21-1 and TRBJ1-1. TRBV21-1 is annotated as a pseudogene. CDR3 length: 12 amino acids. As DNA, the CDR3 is TGTGCCAGCAGCCGTCTCTACGCTGAAGCTTTCTTT. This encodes CASSRLYAEAFF.

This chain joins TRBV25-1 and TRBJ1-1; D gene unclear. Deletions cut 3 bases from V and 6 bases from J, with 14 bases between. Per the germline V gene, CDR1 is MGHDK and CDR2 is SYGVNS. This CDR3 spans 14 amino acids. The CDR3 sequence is CASSETALGSEAFF. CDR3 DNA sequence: TGTGCCAGCAGTGAGACCGCCCTCGGGTCTGAAGCTTTCTTT.

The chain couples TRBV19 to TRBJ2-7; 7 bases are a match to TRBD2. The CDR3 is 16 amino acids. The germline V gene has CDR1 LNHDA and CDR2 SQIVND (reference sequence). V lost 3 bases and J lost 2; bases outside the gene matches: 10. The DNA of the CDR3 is TGTGCCAGTAGTATGGGAGGGTCCTCGGGGGCCTACGAGCAGTACTTC. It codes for CASSMGGSSGAYEQYF. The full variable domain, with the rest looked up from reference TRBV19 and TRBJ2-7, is DGGITQSPKYLFRKEGQNVTLSCEQNLNHDAMYWYRQDPGQGLRLIYYSQIVNDFQKGDIAEGYSVSREKKESFPLTVTSAQKNPTAFYLCASSMGGSSGAYEQYFGPGTRLTVT.